These T cell receptor beta chains were read from a single sample in a study of beta chain features in type 1 diabetes. TCRdb keeps only in-frame clones here, not all; method: immunoSEQ multiplex PCR. The table records 150,000 to 200,000 clones, around 63% of them present only once. Sequencing was carried out using naive CD4+ T cells from blood. These receptors were obtained from a man in his thirties or forties with type 1 diabetes. Each CDR3 is given with its conserved first and last residue. D genes are given only for firm matches. Clone sizes are given selectively: once, few, many, or a class where the clone is expanded.

d_gene	v_gene	abundance	j_gene	CDR3nt	CDR3aa
TRBD2	TRBV9	.	TRBJ2-1	TGTGCCAGCACCTTCGGGGGGAACTGGAATGAGCAGTTCTTC	CASTFGGNWNEQFF
.	TRBV20-1	.	TRBJ1-1	TGCAGTGCTATCAGATGGGCAGAAGCTTTCTTT	CSAIRWAEAFF
.	TRBV14	few	TRBJ2-7	TGTGCCAGCAGCCAAGACTCCGACAGGTCCCCCTACGAGCAGTACTTC	CASSQDSDRSPYEQYF
.	TRBV11-3	once	TRBJ2-5	TGTGCCAGCAGCTTAAACAGCCAAGAGACCCAGTACTTC	CASSLNSQETQYF
TRBD1	TRBV29-1	.	TRBJ1-4	TGCAGCGTTGTCTCTCGGACAGGGATTAATGAAAAACTGTTTTTT	CSVVSRTGINEKLFF
.	TRBV30	.	TRBJ2-7	TGTGCCTGGAGTGTGGCAGGGCGAGGAAGGTACTTC	CAWSVAGRGRYF
.	TRBV30	.	TRBJ1-2	TGTGCCTGGAGGCCATCTTACTATGGCTACACCTTC	CAWRPSYYGYTF
.	TRBV29-1	.	TRBJ1-2	TGCAGCGTCGTTCCCACGGCGGGGAGTGGCTACACCTTC	CSVVPTAGSGYTF
.	TRBV29-1	few	TRBJ2-7	TGCAGCGTTGAGTTGGGGGGGCCATCCTACGAGCAGTACTTC	CSVELGGPSYEQYF
.	TRBV7-9	.	TRBJ2-3	TGTGCCAGCAGCTTAGCGGGGGCTAGCACAGATACGCAGTATTTT	CASSLAGASTDTQYF
.	TRBV15	.	TRBJ2-5	TGTGCCACCAGCCGAGGGTTCGAAGAGACCCAGTACTTC	CATSRGFEETQYF
.	TRBV10-3	.	TRBJ2-4	TGTGCCATCAGTGATTTGGTAGGGAAAAACATTCAGTACTTC	CAISDLVGKNIQYF
TRBD2	TRBV29-1	.	TRBJ2-7	TGCAGCGTTGAGGACCCGGGACTAGGAGTCGAGCAGTACTTC	CSVEDPGLGVEQYF
TRBD1	TRBV14	.	TRBJ2-7	TGTGCCAGCAGCCGAGGGACAGCATTCTCCTACGAGCAGTACTTC	CASSRGTAFSYEQYF
.	TRBV20-1	.	TRBJ1-1	TGCAGTGCCGGATCAGGGAGCAACTTT	CSAGSGSNF
.	TRBV30	.	TRBJ1-2	TGTGCCTGGACGGGCAGGGAAAACGGCTACACCTTC	CAWTGRENGYTF
.	TRBV7-2	.	TRBJ2-7	TGTGCCAGCAGCTTAGGGTCTATGACACATACCTCCTACGAGCAGTACTTC	CASSLGSMTHTSYEQYF
.	TRBV18	.	TRBJ2-5	TGTGCCAGCTCACCAATTCCCGGAGCTGAGACCCAGTACTTC	CASSPIPGAETQYF
TRBD1	TRBV29-1	few	TRBJ1-3	TGCAGCGTGGGACAGGGGTACTCTGGAAACACCATATATTTT	CSVGQGYSGNTIYF
.	TRBV5-1	.	TRBJ2-5	TGCGCCAGCAGTTACGAAACTGCTACCCGAGGACGGCTTCTCCGGGAGACCCAGTACTTC	CASSYETATRGRLLRETQYF